This T cell receptor beta chain was profiled in a study of CD8 T cells in Susac syndrome. Germline CDR1 and CDR2: SGHTA and FQGNSA. The CDR3 loop spans 13 amino acids. The germline V and J ends were trimmed by 3 bases and 3 bases, with 9 bases remaining between them. TCR beta from blood CD8+ and CD4+ T cells was sequenced. An input of about 0.5 to 1 ug of RNA was subjected to reverse transcription using random hexamers. It was immunoSEQ multiplex PCR that amplified TCR beta CDR3 across 54 Vbeta and 13 Jbeta. A single record per CDR3 protein comes from TCRdb applying MiXCR to the immunoSEQ multiplex PCR reads. The data hold 180,000 or so distinct CDR3 sequences, with 90% to 95% observed a single time. This clonotype showed up just once.

This chain links TRBV7-2 with TRBJ2-7, with D possibly being TRBD1 (6 bases). Source material: CD4+ T cells from PBMCs. The sequence was collected from a human donor with multiple sclerosis. In nucleotides, the CDR3 is TGTGCCAGCAGCTTGGACAGCGTCTACGAGCAGTACTTC. It is translated as CASSLDSVYEQYF.